Listed here are 25 T cell receptor beta chains from one sample, sequenced in a study of blood T cell repertoires in COVID-19. Sequenced by immunoSEQ multiplex PCR; TCRdb stores in-frame clones only, minus some. This table holds 190,000 or so clones, about 83% found once. Sequences were obtained from peripheral blood. Receptor source: a man over 45 with active or convalescent COVID-19.

The chain links TRBV5-1 to TRBJ2-3, with TRBD2 matching over 8 bases. The CDR3 is 15 residues long. V lost 4 bases, J lost 3 bases, and 7 bases stayed unmatched. The germline CDR1 and CDR2 sequences are SGHRS and YFSETQ. The CDR3 DNA reads as TGCGCCAGCAGCATGCGGGGGGCGAGTACAGATACGCAGTATTTT. Amino acid sequence: CASSMRGASTDTQYF.

This clone has just a few counts. The rearrangement uses TRBV5-4 and TRBJ2-7; possibly TRBD2 for D (5 bases). V was shortened by 4 bases and J by 7 bases, with 12 bases between the two germline ends. Germline V gene data show CDR1 as SGHNT and CDR2 as YYREEE (reference sequence). This CDR3 spans 12 amino acids. CDR3: CASSIGREEQYF. CDR3 DNA: TGTGCCAGCAGCATTGGACGGGAAGAGCAGTACTTC.

The CDR3 region is CASRVTSGIAGYNEQFF. The CDR3 nucleotides read TGCGCCAGCAGGGTGACTAGCGGGATTGCTGGTTACAATGAGCAGTTCTTC. The rearrangement links TRBV5-1 to TRBJ2-1; 11 bases agree with TRBD2. V gave up 5 bases and J gave up 4 bases; unmatched junction bases: 11. CDR3 length equals 17 residues. Germline CDR1 is SGHRS and CDR2 is YFSETQ.

This clone was seen a handful of times. The chain joins TRBV18 to TRBJ2-1, with TRBD2 matching over 14 bases. Germline V gene data show CDR1 as KGHSH and CDR2 as LQKENI. This CDR3 has 17 amino acids. The ends lost 4 bases at V and 1 base at J; junction bases unmatched: 3. As DNA, the CDR3 is TGTGCCAGCTCACTTGGGACTAGCGGGAGTTCCTACAATGAGCAGTTCTTC. This sequence encodes CASSLGTSGSSYNEQFF.

This chain connects TRBV11-2 to TRBJ2-7; TRBD2 aligns across 13 bases. The germline gives CDR1 SGHAT, CDR2 FQNNGV. Losses at the gene ends were 3 bases for V and 2 bases for J; bases not matched to a gene: 10. This CDR3 is built from 18 residues. The chain's CDR3 is CASSFRGTSGNRPYEQYF. The CDR3 coding sequence is TGTGCCAGCAGCTTCCGAGGGACTAGCGGGAACCGCCCCTACGAGCAGTACTTC.

A word on this clone: The sample contains more than one DNA sequence encoding this CDR3. This chain connects TRBV7-2 to TRBJ2-1; tentative D call: TRBD2 (6 bases). V was pared by 5 bases and J by 0 bases, with 11 bases between. Looked up from germline, CDR1 is SGHTA and CDR2 is FQGNSA. The CDR3 is made up of 15 amino acids. The CDR3, as DNA: TGTGCCAGCAGCCCCTTCGGGAGCTCCTACAATGAGCAGTTCTTC. It specifies CASSPFGSSYNEQFF.

The rearrangement joins TRBV3-1 (or the pseudogene TRBV3-2) to TRBJ1-1, with 8 bases that match TRBD1. Looked up from germline, CDR1 is LGHDT and CDR2 is YNNKEL (reference sequence). The CDR3 spans 16 residues. The ends lost 4 bases at V and 2 bases at J; junction bases unmatched: 9. The CDR3 region has the DNA TGTGCCAGCAGCCGCGGACAGGGATGGGGTAACACTGAAGCTTTCTTT. Amino acid sequence: CASSRGQGWGNTEAFF.

V is TRBV18 and J is TRBJ2-5, with 7 bases that match TRBD1. CDR1 is KGHSH, CDR2 LQKENI, per germline. With V trimmed by 3 bases and J by 1 base, 2 bases remained unmatched. The CDR3 contains 14 residues. The CDR3 here is CASSPGQIQETQYF. The DNA of the CDR3 is TGTGCCAGCTCACCGGGACAGATCCAAGAGACCCAGTACTTC.

This sequence joins TRBV4-2 and TRBJ2-5; 15 bases fit TRBD2. The CDR3 totals 15 residues. V lost 4 bases to trimming and J lost 3 bases; unmatched junction nucleotides: 0. Looked up from germline, CDR1 is LGHNA and CDR2 is YNFKEQ. The CDR3 coding sequence is TGTGCCAGCAGCCGGACTAGCGGGGGGGAAGAGACCCAGTACTTC. Translated, it gives CASSRTSGGEETQYF.

This clone was recorded a few times. This chain links TRBV27 with TRBJ2-3; TRBD2 aligns across 12 bases. Germline V lookup: CDR1 MNHEY, CDR2 SMNVEV (reference sequence). The V and J ends lost 3 bases and 4 bases, in that order; junction bases with no gene match: 17. The length of the CDR3 is 20 residues. This chain's CDR3 is CASSFRGQGLLAGGPDTQYF. CDR3 bases: TGTGCCAGCAGTTTTAGGGGACAGGGTTTGCTAGCGGGAGGGCCAGATACGCAGTATTTT.

The chain recombines TRBV28 with TRBJ1-2, with no clear D. The CDR3 covers 16 residues. Germline CDR1 is MDHEN and CDR2 is SYDVKM. V shed 2 bases and J shed 4 bases, with 17 bases lying between them. This chain's CDR3 is CASSLPLEGSGYGYTF. The CDR3 region has the DNA TGTGCCAGCAGTTTACCACTGGAGGGCAGCGGCTATGGCTACACCTTC.

The gene calls are TRBV9 and TRBJ1-1, with 9 nucleotides matching TRBD1. The CDR3 has 14 amino acids. J was trimmed by 6 bases and V by 3 bases; bases with no gene match: 6. Per germline, CDR1 SGDLS and CDR2 YYNGEE. The CDR3 DNA is TGTGCCAGCAGCGCGGACACAGGGGGCTCTGAAGCTTTCTTT. It yields the protein CASSADTGGSEAFF.

The rearrangement links TRBV19 to TRBJ1-2; D is perhaps TRBD1 (6 bases). CDR3 length equals 15 residues. In germline, CDR1 is LNHDA, CDR2 SQIVND (reference sequence). Trimming shortened V by 8 bases and J by 3 bases, and 19 bases separated the two germline ends. DNA of the CDR3: TGTGCCAGTCACCACAGAGGTGAGGGGGACTATGGCTACACCTTC. This translates into CASHHRGEGDYGYTF.

This sequence joins TRBV28 and TRBJ2-6; 12 nucleotides line up with TRBD1. CDR1 and CDR2 (germline): MDHEN, SYDVKM. The J segment lost 4 bases and the V segment lost 5 bases, leaving 12 bases of the junction unmatched. This CDR3 has 19 residues. CDR3 DNA: TGTGCCAGCAGTGGACCTCCGGGACAGGGGGCGCGAGGGGCCAACGTCCTGACTTTC. This codes for CASSGPPGQGARGANVLTF.

This clone appeared a few times. This chain uses TRBV7-3 with TRBJ2-7; a weak D match, TRBD1 (5 bases). CDR1 SGHTA and CDR2 FQGTGA come from the germline V gene. V gave up 5 bases and J gave up 0 bases, with 14 bases separating them. The CDR3 spans 15 residues. The CDR3 DNA is TGTGCCAGCAGCGGTGCCGGACAAACCTCCTACGAGCAGTACTTC. It is translated as CASSGAGQTSYEQYF.

The chain couples TRBV2 to TRBJ2-3, with 8 bases aligning to TRBD1. From germline, CDR1 is SNHLY and CDR2 FYNNEI. J was trimmed by 2 bases and V by 3 bases; bases with no gene match: 19. The CDR3 is 20 amino acids. This CDR3 reads CASSDLSRGRSYPPTDTQYF. DNA of the CDR3: TGTGCCAGCAGTGACCTCAGCAGGGGGCGCAGCTACCCCCCCACAGATACGCAGTATTTT.

The V gene is TRBV19, the J gene TRBJ2-3, with 12 nucleotides matching TRBD1. From germline, CDR1 is LNHDA and CDR2 SQIVND (reference sequence). V was pared by 9 bases and J by 7 bases, with 11 bases of the junction left unmatched. The CDR3 contains 15 residues. CDR3 DNA: TGTGCCAGCCAAGGGCCGGGACAGGGGGCTAATACGCAGTATTTT. Translation gives CASQGPGQGANTQYF.

The chain employs TRBV7-8 and TRBJ2-7, with 15 bases identical to TRBD2. The germline gives CDR1 SGHVS, CDR2 FQNEAQ. The CDR3 is 17 amino acids. V shed 2 bases, J shed 2 bases, and the junction held 4 bases outside the gene matches. This CDR3 reads CASSLSGLAGGPYEQYF. The DNA for the CDR3 is TGTGCCAGCAGCTTATCGGGACTAGCGGGGGGCCCCTACGAGCAGTACTTC.

The chain joins TRBV6-2 or TRBV6-3 to TRBJ1-1; D is undetermined. The CDR3 is 13 residues long. CDR1 and CDR2 (germline): MNHEY, SVGEGT. V dropped 2 bases and J dropped 3 bases, with 7 bases sitting between them. CDR3 DNA: TGTGCCAGCAGTTACGAGGGAGACACTGAAGCTTTCTTT. Its protein is CASSYEGDTEAFF.

This chain connects TRBV6-5 to TRBJ1-1, with a weak D call TRBD1 (6 bases). CDR1 MNHEY and CDR2 SVGAGI come from the germline V gene. The CDR3 covers 15 residues. The V gene lost 5 bases and the J gene lost 1 base, with 14 bases spanning the gap. CDR3: CASSPQGGWNTEAFF. In DNA, the CDR3 is TGTGCCAGCAGTCCACAGGGAGGGTGGAACACTGAAGCTTTCTTT.

V usage is TRBV6-5 and J usage is TRBJ2-1; possibly TRBD1 for D (6 bases). CDR1 MNHEY and CDR2 SVGAGI come from the germline V gene. V shed 4 bases and J shed 13 bases, with 20 bases lying between them. The CDR3 extends over 14 amino acids. This CDR3 reads CASSSPFGQKDQFF. DNA for the CDR3: TGTGCCAGCAGTTCACCCTTCGGACAGAAGGACCAGTTCTTC.

This sequence joins TRBV12-3 or TRBV12-4 and TRBJ1-5; 7 nucleotides match TRBD1. V dropped 8 bases and J dropped 5; count of bases not matched to a gene: 3. This CDR3 comprises 12 residues. The CDR3 spells CASSGGYQPQHF. The CDR3, as DNA: TGTGCCAGCTCAGGGGGATATCAGCCCCAGCATTTT.

The chain combines TRBV24-1 with TRBJ2-2; 12 bases match TRBD1. CDR1 KGHDR and CDR2 SFDVKD come from the germline V gene. The length of the CDR3 is 17 residues. J gave up 6 bases and V 0 bases, and 4 bases lay outside the gene matches. CDR3 bases: TGTGCCACCAGTGATTTGATCGGGACAGGGGGCCCCGGGGAGCTGTTTTTT. It codes for CATSDLIGTGGPGELFF.

The V and J genes are TRBV6-2 or TRBV6-3 and TRBJ1-2; D gene uncertain. In germline, CDR1 is MNHEY, CDR2 SVGEGT. The CDR3 length is 12 residues. V dropped 5 bases and J dropped 4 bases, with 8 bases sitting between them. The CDR3 region has the DNA TGTGCCAGCAGTACATCGCTCTATGGCTACACCTTC. Protein product: CASSTSLYGYTF.

The V and J genes are TRBV5-1 and TRBJ2-5; D possibly corresponds to TRBD2 (5 bases). CDR1 and CDR2 from the germline V gene are SGHRS and YFSETQ. The CDR3 spans 14 residues. V was shortened by 2 bases and J by 5 bases, with 13 bases between the two germline ends. In DNA form, the CDR3 reads TGCGCCAGCAGCTTTGCGCCACGGGGTGAGACCCAGTACTTC. This translates into CASSFAPRGETQYF.